The T cell receptor (beta chain) under discussion was sequenced for a study of long-term antiretroviral therapy in people with HIV (dated by TCRdb to between 2021 and 2024). With respect to the entire study: The earliest samples were collected roughly a decade before the 2015 WHO recommendation for immediate ART, at a time when ART was usually postponed until CD4 counts fell. This retrospective serial study examined whether starting ART and sustained HIV suppression were associated with changes in the composition and diversity of the TRB repertoire in peripheral blood. From 25 to 30 adults with confirmed HIV infection, the cohort provided 150 to 200 cryopreserved PBMC samples, gathered serially across a mean of approximately six years (range 1-12). About a third of the roughly 30 participants with HIV were female. No cross-contamination during QIAcube processing was seen in test extractions of a monoclonal T-cell line run alongside 33 polyclonal samples.

There are 13 amino acids in the CDR3, from cysteine to phenylalanine inclusive. CDR3 DNA only is kept here, 39 bases in frame from base 1. V sheds 8 bases and J sheds 3 bases, leaving 12 bases between their ends. The CDR1 and CDR2 encoded by the germline V gene are SNHLY and FYNNEI. The paper's findings and limits, for the study overall: Compared with controls, HIV repertoires had narrower CDR3 length ranges, and the network structure pointed to an antigen-experienced repertoire that shifted only slightly toward naive after ART. Inferences about post-ART repertoire changes were limited because no data were available on ART adherence, viral resistance or therapy changes. Starting ART was linked to a significant rise in TRB diversity, yet even with long-term ART the diversity remained significantly lower than in transplant donor controls. The samples span the years 2004 to 2017, and the ART regimens used at that time may not be as effective as current regimens. Expanded TRB clones identified before ART initiation dominated the repertoire across all time points, though the dominance fluctuated and decreased in many PLHIV after ART. Because pre-ART samples had limited cell numbers, unsorted PBMC were profiled rather than sorted CD4+ and CD8+ T cells. Limited PBMC availability meant only the TCR beta chain was sequenced, without alpha chain pairing.

Concerning this clone itself: This clone's antigen is unknown. Base qualities are not provided; no much larger clone lies one nucleotide away.

Inclusion was restricted to participants for whom at least one PBMC sample before ART initiation and at least two post-ART samples were available. All participants with HIV were treated in the United States of America. Before DNA extraction, cryopreserved samples of about 0.95-11 million PBMC were thawed and washed. At the time of the earliest PBMC sample, participants with HIV were aged between about 23 and 54 years. Each participant contributed PBMC samples from 1-4 timepoints before ART initiation and 2-8 timepoints after ART initiation, with a median of 7 samples. For every participant, serial HIV viral load, CD4+ T-cell count, ART history and demographic data were obtained. Genomic DNA was extracted from unsorted PBMC with a Qiagen kit on a QIAcube, processed in batches of 12 samples. The immunoSEQ hsTCRB v3.0 assay was used at survey level resolution to sequence the TRB variable region. TRB sequencing targeted a depth of about 40,000-50,000 T-cell genomes per sample. Pooled TRB libraries were sequenced on an Illumina MiSeq with a v3 150-cycle kit. For the original study's pipeline: Repertoire analysis ran in R within a reproducible Nextflow workflow covering QC, data transformation and analysis. LymphoSeq2, an R package for exploring AIRR-Seq data, was used to implement the custom analyses. A few samples yielding fewer than 5000 total TRB sequences were excluded, leaving 150 to 200 analyzed HIV repertoires. Of the approximately 190 retained HIV repertoires, approximately 57 were collected before and about 130 after ART initiation. Repertoires were downsampled to 5000 TRB nucleotide sequences, with summary statistics averaged over 100 downsampling iterations. TRB sequences were retained for analysis only if CDR3 regions of at least seven amino acids were present. A Shannon entropy-derived clonality score and the Gini coefficient were used to measure diversity. Repertoire networks linked the top 5000 CDR3 amino acid sequences whenever two sequences differed by an edit distance of one. Antigen specificity groups and MHC restriction were predicted for TRB CDR3 amino acid sequences with GLIPH2. Known CMV, EBV, HIV or tissue antigen associations were flagged by matching CDR3 amino acid sequences against VDJdb and McPAS-TCR. Pre-ART, post-ART and control groups were compared with Wilcoxon signed-rank tests and Holm-Bonferroni correction. The source is immuneACCESS, and TCRdb retained only in-frame sequences with V and J called. Part of the clones is not carried over; for the studies checked, unresolved V genes explain less than half of this, and the remainder is unexplained. The D gene and trimming were derived from the DNA, and the V and J assignments and clone size from that table. The sample table lists some 28,000 clones, around 85% of them with a count of one. Just under 8.5% of the sample comes from the top ten.

The receptor was isolated from a man between 35 and 55 years old with HIV. The chain is encoded by TRBV2 joined to TRBJ2-3, with an unclear D gene assignment. This sample comprised unsorted PBMCs, obtained 3 years after starting antiretroviral therapy. CDR3 loop: CASALEATDTQYF. Read as DNA, the sequence is TGTGCCAGCGCCCTAGAAGCGACAGATACGCAGTATTTT.